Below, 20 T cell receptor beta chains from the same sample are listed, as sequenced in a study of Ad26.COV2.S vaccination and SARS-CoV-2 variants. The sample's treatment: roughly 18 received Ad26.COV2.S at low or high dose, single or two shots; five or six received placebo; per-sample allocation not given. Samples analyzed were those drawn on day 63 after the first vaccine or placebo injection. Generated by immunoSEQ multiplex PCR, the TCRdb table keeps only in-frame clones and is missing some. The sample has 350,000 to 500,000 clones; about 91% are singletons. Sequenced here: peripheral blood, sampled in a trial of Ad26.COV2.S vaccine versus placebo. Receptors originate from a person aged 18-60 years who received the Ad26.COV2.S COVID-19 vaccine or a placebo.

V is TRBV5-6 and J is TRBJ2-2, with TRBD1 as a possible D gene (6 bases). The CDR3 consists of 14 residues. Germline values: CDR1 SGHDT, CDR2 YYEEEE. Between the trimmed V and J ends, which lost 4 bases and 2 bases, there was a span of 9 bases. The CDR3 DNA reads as TGTGCCAGCAGCGCACAGGGAAACACCGGGGAGCTGTTTTTT. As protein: CASSAQGNTGELFF.

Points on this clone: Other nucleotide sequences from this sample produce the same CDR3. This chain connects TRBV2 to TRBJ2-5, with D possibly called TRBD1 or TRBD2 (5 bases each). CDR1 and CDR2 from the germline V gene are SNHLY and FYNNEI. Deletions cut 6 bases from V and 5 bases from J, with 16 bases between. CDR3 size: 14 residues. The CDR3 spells CASRGTDVWETQYF. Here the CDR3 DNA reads TGTGCCAGCAGGGGGACCGACGTCTGGGAGACCCAGTACTTC.

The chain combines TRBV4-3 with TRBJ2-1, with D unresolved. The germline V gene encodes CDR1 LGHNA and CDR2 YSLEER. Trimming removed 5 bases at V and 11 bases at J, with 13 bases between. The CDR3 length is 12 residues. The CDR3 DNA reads TGCGCCAGCAGCTCCCCGGGCTATAAGCAGTTCTTC. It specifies CASSSPGYKQFF.

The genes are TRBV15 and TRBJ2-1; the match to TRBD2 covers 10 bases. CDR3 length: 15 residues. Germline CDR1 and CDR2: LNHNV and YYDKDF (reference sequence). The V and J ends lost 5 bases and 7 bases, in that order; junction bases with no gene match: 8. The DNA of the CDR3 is TGTGCCACCAGCGGAGGCGAGCGGGGGGGGAATGAGCAGTTCTTC. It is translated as CATSGGERGGNEQFF.

The CDR3, as DNA: TGTGCCATCAGTGAGTCGGTCATCGGCAATCAGCCCCAGCATTTT. Translation gives CAISESVIGNQPQHF. The chain uses TRBV10-3 and TRBJ1-5; D is unresolved. Germline V gene sequence: CDR1 ENHRY, CDR2 SYGVKD. V gave up 0 bases and J gave up 2 bases, with 8 bases separating them. The CDR3 runs 15 residues.

CDR3 nucleotide sequence: TGCGCCAGCAGGCCTACTTGGGGGGAAGAGACCCAGTACTTC. This translates into CASRPTWGEETQYF. V is TRBV4-3 and J is TRBJ2-5; D may be TRBD2 (6 bases). This CDR3 is 14 amino acids long. Germline V gene data show CDR1 as LGHNA and CDR2 as YSLEER. The ends were cut back, 6 bases at V and 3 bases at J, with 14 bases in the middle.

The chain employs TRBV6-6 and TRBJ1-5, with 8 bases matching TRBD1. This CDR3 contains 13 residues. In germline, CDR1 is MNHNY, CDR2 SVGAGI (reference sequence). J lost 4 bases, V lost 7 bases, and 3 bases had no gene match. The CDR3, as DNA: TGTGCCAGCACCGGGGACAGGAATCAGCCCCAGCATTTT. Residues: CASTGDRNQPQHF.

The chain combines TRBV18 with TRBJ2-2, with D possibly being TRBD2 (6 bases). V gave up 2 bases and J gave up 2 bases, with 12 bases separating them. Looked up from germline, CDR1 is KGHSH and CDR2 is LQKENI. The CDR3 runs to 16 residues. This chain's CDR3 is CASSPEGLGNTGELFF. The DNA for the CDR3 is TGTGCCAGCTCACCAGAGGGACTCGGAAACACCGGGGAGCTGTTTTTT.

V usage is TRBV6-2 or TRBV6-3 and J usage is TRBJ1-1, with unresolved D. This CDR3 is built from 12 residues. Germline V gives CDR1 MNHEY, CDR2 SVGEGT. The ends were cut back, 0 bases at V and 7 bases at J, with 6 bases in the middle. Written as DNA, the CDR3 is TGTGCCAGCAGTTACTCGGCAGGTGAAGCTTTCTTT. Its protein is CASSYSAGEAFF.

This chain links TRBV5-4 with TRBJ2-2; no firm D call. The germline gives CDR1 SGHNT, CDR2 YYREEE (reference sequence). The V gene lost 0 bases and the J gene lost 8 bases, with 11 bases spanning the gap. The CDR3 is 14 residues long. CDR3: CASSLGLVGGELFF. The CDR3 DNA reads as TGTGCCAGCAGCTTGGGGCTAGTAGGTGGGGAGCTGTTTTTT.

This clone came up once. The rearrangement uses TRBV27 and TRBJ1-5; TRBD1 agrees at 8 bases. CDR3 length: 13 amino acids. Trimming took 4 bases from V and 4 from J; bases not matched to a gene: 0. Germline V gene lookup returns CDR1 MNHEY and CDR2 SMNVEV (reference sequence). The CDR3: CASSWTGNQPQHF. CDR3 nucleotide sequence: TGTGCCAGCAGTTGGACAGGGAATCAGCCCCAGCATTTT.

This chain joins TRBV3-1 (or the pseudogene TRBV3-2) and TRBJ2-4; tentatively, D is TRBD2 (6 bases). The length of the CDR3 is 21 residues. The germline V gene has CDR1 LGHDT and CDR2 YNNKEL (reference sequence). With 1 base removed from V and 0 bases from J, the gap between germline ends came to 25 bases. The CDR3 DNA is TGTGCCAGCAGCCAAGGGAATCGTTTGCGGGATTGGGGTCGAGCCAAAAACATTCAGTACTTC. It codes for CASSQGNRLRDWGRAKNIQYF.

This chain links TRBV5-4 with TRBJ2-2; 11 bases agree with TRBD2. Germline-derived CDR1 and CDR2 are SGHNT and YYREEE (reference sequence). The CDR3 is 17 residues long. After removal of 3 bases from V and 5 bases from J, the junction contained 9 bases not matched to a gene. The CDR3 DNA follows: TGTGCCAGCAGCTCGGGACTAGCGGCCTCGGGGACCGGGGAGCTGTTTTTT. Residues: CASSSGLAASGTGELFF.

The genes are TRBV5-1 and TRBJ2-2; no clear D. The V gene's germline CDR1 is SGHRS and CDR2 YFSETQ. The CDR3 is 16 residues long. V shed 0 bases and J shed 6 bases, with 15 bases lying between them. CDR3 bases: TGCGCCAGCAGCTTGGCGCAGTCAATAGGGTCCGGGGAGCTGTTTTTT. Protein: CASSLAQSIGSGELFF. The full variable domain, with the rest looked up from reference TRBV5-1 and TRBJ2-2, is KAGVTQTPRYLIKTRGQQVTLSCSPISGHRSVSWYQQTPGQGLQFLFEYFSETQRNKGNFPGRFSGRQFSNSRSEMNVSTLELGDSALYLCASSLAQSIGSGELFFGEGSRLTVL.

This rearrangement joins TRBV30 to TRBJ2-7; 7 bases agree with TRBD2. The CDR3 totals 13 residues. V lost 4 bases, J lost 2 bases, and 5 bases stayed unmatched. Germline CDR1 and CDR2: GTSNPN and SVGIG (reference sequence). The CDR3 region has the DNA TGTGCCTGGATTAGCGGGTGGCCCTACGAGCAGTACTTC. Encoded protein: CAWISGWPYEQYF.

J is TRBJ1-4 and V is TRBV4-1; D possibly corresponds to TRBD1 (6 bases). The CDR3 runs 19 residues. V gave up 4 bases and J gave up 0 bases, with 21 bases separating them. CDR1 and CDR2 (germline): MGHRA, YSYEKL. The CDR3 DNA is TGCGCCAGCAGCCTCCAGGGGCGGGGGGGCCAGTCAACTAATGAAAAACTGTTTTTT. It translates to CASSLQGRGGQSTNEKLFF.

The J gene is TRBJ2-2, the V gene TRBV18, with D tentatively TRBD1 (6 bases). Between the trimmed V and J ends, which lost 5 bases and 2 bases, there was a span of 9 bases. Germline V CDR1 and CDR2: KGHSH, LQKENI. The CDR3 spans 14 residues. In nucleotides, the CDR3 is TGTGCCAGCTCATCGGGGACAAACACCGGGGAGCTGTTTTTT. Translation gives CASSSGTNTGELFF.

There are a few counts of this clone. CDR3: CASSYSKLGAWQPQHF. The CDR3 DNA reads TGTGCCAGCAGTTACTCGAAGTTAGGGGCATGGCAGCCCCAGCATTTT. The chain uses TRBV6-2 or TRBV6-3 and TRBJ1-5; possibly TRBD1 for D (5 bases). Trimming took off 0 bases at V and 7 bases at J, with 16 bases between the two ends. Per the germline V gene, CDR1 is MNHEY and CDR2 is SVGEGT. CDR3 length: 16 residues.

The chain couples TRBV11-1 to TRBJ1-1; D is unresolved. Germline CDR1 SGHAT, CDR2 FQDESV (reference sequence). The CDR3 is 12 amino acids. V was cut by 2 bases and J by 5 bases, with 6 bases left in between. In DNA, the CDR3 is TGTGCCAGCAGCTTACGGAGGACTGAAGCTTTCTTT. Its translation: CASSLRRTEAFF.

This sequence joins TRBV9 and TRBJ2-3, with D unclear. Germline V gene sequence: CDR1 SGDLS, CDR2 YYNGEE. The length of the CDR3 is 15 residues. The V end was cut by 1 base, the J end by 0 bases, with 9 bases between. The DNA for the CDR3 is TGTGCCAGCAGCGTACGGAGTACTAGCACAGATACGCAGTATTTT. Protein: CASSVRSTSTDTQYF.